The 24 T cell receptor beta chains presented below share a single source sample, sequenced in a study of cytomegalovirus exposure and HLA in healthy donors. The PCR used 60 Vbeta and 13 Jbeta primers. Clones were sequenced by immunoSEQ multiplex PCR, and TCRdb holds only the in-frame ones, with some missing. The profile shows under 150,000 clones, around a tenth of them singletons. The sequenced sample consisted of PBMCs. The source of these receptors is a man aged 25-45 years in good health and CMV-seronegative.

This clone was observed a few times. For the CDR3, the DNA is TGTGCCAGCAGTTCCGGACAGGGAAGGGAGACCCAGTACTTC. Its translation is CASSSGQGRETQYF. The chain combines TRBV27 with TRBJ2-5; 8 nucleotides agree with TRBD1. The germline V gene has CDR1 MNHEY and CDR2 SMNVEV (reference sequence). The CDR3 consists of 14 residues. Losses at the gene ends were 4 bases for V and 5 bases for J; bases not matched to a gene: 6.

This clone occurred a few times. The chain links TRBV18 to TRBJ2-7; tentative D call: TRBD1 (6 bases). V was shortened by 4 bases and J by 2 bases, with 9 bases between the two germline ends. The CDR3 is 13 amino acids. CDR1 and CDR2 (germline): KGHSH, LQKENI. The CDR3 is CASSRTDTYEQYF. The CDR3 DNA follows: TGTGCCAGCTCACGGACAGACACCTACGAGCAGTACTTC.

This clone was observed a handful of times. This chain joins TRBV15 and TRBJ1-1; no clear D. Germline V gene data show CDR1 as LNHNV and CDR2 as YYDKDF (reference sequence). This CDR3 is built from 14 residues. Trimming cost V 4 bases and J 4 bases, with 13 bases left between them. As DNA, the CDR3 is TGTGCCACCAGCAAGGACGGGGTAGTCACTGAAGCTTTCTTT. It specifies CATSKDGVVTEAFF.

The CDR3 DNA follows: TGTGCCATCAGTGGGGGACAGGGGAATCAGCCCCAGCATTTT. Amino acids: CAISGGQGNQPQHF. The chain combines TRBV10-3 with TRBJ1-5; 10 nucleotides line up with TRBD1. The V gene's germline CDR1 is ENHRY and CDR2 SYGVKD. V dropped 4 bases and J dropped 4; count of bases not matched to a gene: 1. The CDR3 runs to 14 residues.

V is TRBV27 and J is TRBJ2-1; 12 nucleotides line up with TRBD1. The CDR3 runs to 14 residues. Per the germline V gene, CDR1 is MNHEY and CDR2 is SMNVEV (reference sequence). V shed 6 bases and J 8 bases; nucleotides not matched to a gene: 5. Here the CDR3 DNA reads TGTGCCAGCAGCCCCGGGACAGGGGGCTATGAGCAGTTCTTC. It specifies CASSPGTGGYEQFF.

This clone has just a few counts. The CDR3 loop is CASSLLAHGYTF. The CDR3 bases are TGTGCCAGCAGCTTACTGGCCCATGGCTACACCTTC. The chain carries TRBV11-2 and TRBJ1-2, with D uncertain. Trimming removed 2 bases from V and 6 bases from J, with 7 bases in between. The CDR3 spans 12 residues. Germline V lookup: CDR1 SGHAT, CDR2 FQNNGV.

This clone was observed a few times. The chain couples TRBV7-6 to TRBJ2-2, with 9 bases aligning to TRBD1. Germline V CDR1 and CDR2: SGHVS, FNYEAQ. Trimming took 2 bases from V and 4 from J; bases not matched to a gene: 11. The CDR3 runs to 18 residues. CDR3 DNA: TGTGCCAGCAGCTTAAAGGGACCGGGACAGGGTGCCACCGGGGAGCTGTTTTTT. Translation gives CASSLKGPGQGATGELFF.

This clone was observed a few times. The rearrangement joins TRBV9 to TRBJ1-2; 7 nucleotides align to TRBD1. Germline values: CDR1 SGDLS, CDR2 YYNGEE. The CDR3 has 14 amino acids. The junction had 10 bases not matched to a gene; V was cut back by 4 bases and J by 7 bases. The CDR3 nucleotides read TGTGCCAGCAGCCCCCAGGGGGGAGTCGGTGGCTACACCTTC. Its protein product is CASSPQGGVGGYTF.

The genes are TRBV6-5 and TRBJ1-2; D possibly corresponds to TRBD1 (6 bases). Germline assignment: CDR1 MNHEY and CDR2 SVGAGI. The V gene lost 4 bases and the J gene lost 8 bases, with 14 bases spanning the gap. This CDR3 is built from 13 residues. The DNA of the CDR3 is TGTGCCAGCAGTTCGTGGACAGCCGAAGGCTACACCTTC. Its protein is CASSSWTAEGYTF.

This clone turned up a few times. J is TRBJ1-2 and V is TRBV6-5, with D maybe TRBD1 (5 bases). This CDR3 is 14 amino acids long. Trimming took 2 bases from V and 2 from J, leaving 9 bases between them. Germline CDR1 reads MNHEY; CDR2 reads SVGAGI. As DNA, the CDR3 is TGTGCCAGCAGTTACGGGGGGGAGAACTATGGCTACACCTTC. It codes for CASSYGGENYGYTF.

The chain employs TRBV11-3 and TRBJ2-1; D unclear. Trimming shortened V by 1 base and J by 9 bases, and 13 bases separated the two germline ends. The CDR3 loop spans 14 amino acids. Germline V gene data show CDR1 as SGHNT and CDR2 as YENEEA. This chain's CDR3 is CASSLVNYGAEQFF. CDR3 coding DNA: TGTGCCAGCAGCTTAGTGAATTATGGAGCTGAGCAGTTCTTC.

In its sample, this clone was seen a few times. At the DNA level, this CDR3 is encoded by other sequences in the same sample as well. The chain has TRBV11-2 and TRBJ2-2; 11 bases line up with TRBD2. Germline loops: CDR1 SGHAT, CDR2 FQNNGV. This CDR3 spans 18 amino acids. The J segment lost 5 bases and the V segment lost 1 base, leaving 9 bases of the junction unmatched. CDR3 in amino acids: CASSLVASGGTWTGELFF. CDR3 nucleotide sequence: TGTGCCAGCAGCTTAGTGGCTAGCGGGGGGACCTGGACCGGGGAGCTGTTTTTT.

This clone was counted only a few times. The chain couples TRBV2 to TRBJ2-2; TRBD1 aligns across 8 bases. V gave up 6 bases and J gave up 5 bases; unmatched junction bases: 2. The V gene's germline CDR1 is SNHLY and CDR2 FYNNEI. The CDR3 totals 13 residues. The CDR3 sequence: CASRDRATGELFF. CDR3 DNA sequence: TGTGCCAGCAGGGACAGGGCGACCGGGGAGCTGTTTTTT.

This clone was detected a few times. V and J are TRBV27 and TRBJ1-1; D is unclear. The CDR3 is 13 amino acids. Germline V gives CDR1 MNHEY, CDR2 SMNVEV (reference sequence). The V end lost 6 bases, the J end lost 4 bases, and 12 bases lay between the germline ends. CDR3 sequence reads: CASSRIKSTEAFF. The DNA of the CDR3 is TGTGCCAGCAGCCGTATAAAGAGCACTGAAGCTTTCTTT.

The gene calls are TRBV19 and TRBJ2-1, with 9 bases fitting TRBD2. Per germline, CDR1 LNHDA and CDR2 SQIVND (reference sequence). J lost 4 bases, V lost 3 bases, and 1 base had no gene match. The CDR3 runs 14 residues. The CDR3 region is CASSISGSYNEQFF. For the CDR3, the DNA is TGTGCCAGTAGTATTAGCGGGAGTTACAATGAGCAGTTCTTC.

Only a few counts were recorded for this clone. This chain connects TRBV4-1 to TRBJ2-1, with TRBD2 matching 14 bases. V lost 4 bases, J lost 5 bases, and 7 bases stayed unmatched. This CDR3 region has 17 residues. Germline V gives CDR1 MGHRA, CDR2 YSYEKL. The DNA for the CDR3 is TGCGCCAGCAGCCTCGGGACTAGCGGGAGTACCCACAATGAGCAGTTCTTC. It yields the protein CASSLGTSGSTHNEQFF.

This clone was observed a handful of times. This rearrangement joins TRBV10-3 to TRBJ1-2; TRBD1 is a possible D gene (5 bases). The germline V and J ends were trimmed by 7 bases and 4 bases, with 13 bases remaining between them. The CDR3 consists of 13 residues. Per germline, CDR1 ENHRY and CDR2 SYGVKD. Here the CDR3 DNA reads TGTGCCATCAATGGGGCAGGATCCTATGGCTACACCTTC. Its protein product is CAINGAGSYGYTF.

The chain joins TRBV7-9 to TRBJ1-1; no clear D gene. V was cut by 5 bases and J by 1 base, with 8 bases left in between. The CDR3 length is 13 residues. CDR1 is SEHNR, CDR2 FQNEAQ, per germline (reference sequence). The CDR3 here is CASSATENTEAFF. The CDR3, as DNA: TGTGCCAGCAGCGCCACAGAGAACACTGAAGCTTTCTTT.

The V call is TRBV14, the J call TRBJ2-7; 10 positions agree with TRBD2. The CDR3 contains 14 residues. V was pared by 2 bases and J by 5 bases, with 3 bases of the junction left unmatched. CDR1 is SGHDN and CDR2 is FVKESK in the germline V gene. The chain's CDR3 is CASSQSLAGDEQYF. The DNA of the CDR3 is TGTGCCAGCAGCCAAAGTCTAGCGGGGGACGAGCAGTACTTC.

This clone has just a few counts. The chain is built from TRBV27 and TRBJ1-5, with TRBD1 matching 7 bases. CDR1 is MNHEY and CDR2 is SMNVEV in the germline V gene (reference sequence). V lost 2 bases, J lost 0 bases, and 7 bases stayed unmatched. The CDR3 spans 17 residues. In nucleotides, the CDR3 is TGTGCCAGCAGTTTAAGGGGGCCAGCTGATAGCAATCAGCCCCAGCATTTT. Translating gives CASSLRGPADSNQPQHF.

The rearrangement links TRBV5-5 to TRBJ2-5; D gene unclear. This CDR3 is 13 amino acids long. Per germline, CDR1 SGHKS and CDR2 YYEKEE (reference sequence). With 0 bases removed from V and 2 bases from J, the gap between germline ends came to 5 bases. The CDR3 loop is CASSLAPQETQYF. The CDR3 DNA is TGTGCCAGCAGCTTGGCCCCGCAAGAGACCCAGTACTTC. The whole variable domain, remainder taken from reference TRBV5-5 and TRBJ2-5, is DAGVTQSPTHLIKTRGQQVTLRCSPISGHKSVSWYQQVLGQGPQFIFQYYEKEERGRGNFPDRFSARQFPNYSSELNVNALLLGDSALYLCASSLAPQETQYFGPGTRLLVL.

This clone was found a few times. The sample has other DNA sequences that encode this CDR3 too. This chain links TRBV9 with TRBJ2-7; tentatively, D is TRBD2 (5 bases). The CDR3 contains 11 residues. V lost 4 bases, J lost 4 bases, and 6 bases lay in between. Germline loops: CDR1 SGDLS, CDR2 YYNGEE. The CDR3 protein is CASSPGYEQYF. Here the CDR3 DNA reads TGTGCCAGCAGCCCGGGGTACGAGCAGTACTTC.

The rearrangement joins TRBV6-5 to TRBJ2-7; D remains ambiguous. V was cut by 5 bases and J by 3 bases, with 11 bases left in between. CDR3 length: 13 amino acids. Germline V lookup: CDR1 MNHEY, CDR2 SVGAGI. Here the CDR3 reads CASSIRVSYEQYF. The CDR3 DNA is TGTGCCAGCAGTATCCGGGTCAGCTACGAGCAGTACTTC.

This clone was picked up a small number of times. The chain carries TRBV6-5 and TRBJ2-2, with TRBD1 matching 9 bases. J lost 6 bases, V lost 2 bases, and 1 base had no gene match. Germline V gene data show CDR1 as MNHEY and CDR2 as SVGAGI. The CDR3 covers 14 residues. The CDR3 sequence is CASSYHRGPGELFF. The CDR3 DNA follows: TGTGCCAGCAGTTACCACAGGGGGCCCGGGGAGCTGTTTTTT.